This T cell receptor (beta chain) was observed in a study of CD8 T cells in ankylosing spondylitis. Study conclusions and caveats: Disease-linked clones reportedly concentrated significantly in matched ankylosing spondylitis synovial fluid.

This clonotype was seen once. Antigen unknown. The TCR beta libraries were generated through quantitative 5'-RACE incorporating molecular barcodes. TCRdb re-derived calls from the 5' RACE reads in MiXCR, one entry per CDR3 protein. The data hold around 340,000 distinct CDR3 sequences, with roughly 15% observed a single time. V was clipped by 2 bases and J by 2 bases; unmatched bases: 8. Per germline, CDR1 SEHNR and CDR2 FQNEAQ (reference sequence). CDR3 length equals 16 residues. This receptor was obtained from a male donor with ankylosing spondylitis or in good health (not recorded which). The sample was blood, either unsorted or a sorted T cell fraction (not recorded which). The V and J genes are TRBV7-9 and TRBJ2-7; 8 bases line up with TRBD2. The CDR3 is CASSLTGGAATYEQYF. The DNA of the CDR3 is TGTGCCAGCAGCTTAACGGGGGGGGCAGCCACCTACGAGCAGTACTTC.